This T cell receptor beta chain was retrieved from a study of siplizumab effects on memory and regulatory T cells. Study-level points and caveats: With siplizumab, mappable alloreactive CD4+ clones averaged approximately 69% Treg-derived, versus 25% to 30% in controls. A minor fraction of alloreactive clones, and no more, mapped to unstimulated subsets. The study found naive T cells seemingly more diverse than memory cells and seemingly major alloresponse contributors.

Approximately 98,000 TCR templates were measured in each sample. Assay used: immunoSEQ multiplex PCR; TCRdb lists only in-frame clones, some missing. The table records some 96,000 clones, 94% of them present only once. Turning to this clone: Antigen unknown.

CDR3 length: 15 residues. Germline-derived CDR1 and CDR2 are MNHNS and SASEGT. V lost 3 bases, J lost 5 bases, and 15 bases lay in between. This TCR was sampled from a human donor in good health. The gene calls are TRBV6-1 and TRBJ2-3; D is ambiguous. Sequencing used non-Treg CD4+ T cells sorted from blood. CDR3 residues: CASSDPGGLGDTQYF. As DNA, the CDR3 is TGTGCCAGCAGTGATCCGGGTGGCCTGGGAGATACGCAGTATTTT.